A single sample gave rise to the 24 T cell receptor beta chains below, sequenced in a study of shared clonotypes between healthy human individuals. Only in-frame clones appear in the TCRdb table, and some are missing; sequencing was by immunoSEQ multiplex PCR. The table lists over 2 million clones, 85% to 95% of them singletons, with approximately 0.13% in the top ten. The sample taken for sequencing was naive CD4+ T cells sorted from blood. Subset indicated: CD45RA+ positively selected. Source of these receptors: a man aged 18 to 29 in good health.

In DNA, the CDR3 is TGTGCCAGCAGCCTTAGGACCTTAACCGGGGCCAACGTCCTGACTTTC. Translating gives CASSLRTLTGANVLTF. The chain carries TRBV14 and TRBJ2-6; D is unresolved. The length of the CDR3 is 16 residues. Germline-derived CDR1 and CDR2 are SGHDN and FVKESK. The V gene lost 4 bases and the J gene lost 4 bases, with 14 bases spanning the gap.

This chain uses TRBV6-5 with TRBJ2-2, with D tentatively TRBD2 (6 bases). Germline loops: CDR1 MNHEY, CDR2 SVGAGI. The CDR3 has 14 residues. Trimming removed 11 bases from V and 1 base from J, with 14 bases in between. The CDR3 is CAHRRGWNTGELFF. DNA for the CDR3: TGTGCCCACCGGCGGGGCTGGAACACCGGGGAGCTGTTTTTT.

The V and J genes are TRBV5-1 and TRBJ1-2; a possible D gene is TRBD1 (6 bases). Germline CDR1 and CDR2: SGHRS and YFSETQ. Trimming took off 4 bases at V and 3 bases at J, with 22 bases between the two ends. CDR3 length: 17 amino acids. CDR3 sequence (DNA): TGCGCCAGCAGCACAGGGCTTACTATGTCGGCTTACTATGGCTACACCTTC. Its protein product is CASSTGLTMSAYYGYTF.

As to this clone: The sample carries other DNA sequences with the same CDR3. The rearrangement uses TRBV9 and TRBJ2-3; tentative D call: TRBD1 (6 bases). This CDR3 has 16 amino acids. V dropped 0 bases and J dropped 1 base, with 12 bases sitting between them. Germline V CDR1 and CDR2: SGDLS, YYNGEE. CDR3 DNA: TGTGCCAGCAGCGTAGCTGAGGGGGAAGGCACAGATACGCAGTATTTT. This translates into CASSVAEGEGTDTQYF.

The V call is TRBV6-6, the J call TRBJ2-7; tentatively, D is TRBD1 or TRBD2 (5 bases each). V was trimmed by 4 bases and J by 4 bases, leaving 17 bases between them. Germline values: CDR1 MNHNY, CDR2 SVGAGI (reference sequence). The CDR3 loop spans 15 amino acids. CDR3 sequence (DNA): TGTGCCAGCAGTTCCCCCCTCGAGGGGCGATACGAGCAGTACTTC. Its translation is CASSSPLEGRYEQYF.

The CDR3 region has the DNA TGTGCCAGTACCAAACCGACAGGGCGCGGGACTGAAGCTTTCTTT. Its translation: CASTKPTGRGTEAFF. This chain uses TRBV19 with TRBJ1-1; 7 bases agree with TRBD1. This CDR3 is 15 amino acids long. Per the germline V gene, CDR1 is LNHDA and CDR2 is SQIVND (reference sequence). V was pared by 7 bases and J by 5 bases, with 13 bases of the junction left unmatched.

The rearrangement uses TRBV28 and TRBJ1-2; maybe TRBD1 (6 bases). Germline loops: CDR1 MDHEN, CDR2 SYDVKM. V lost 4 bases and J 6 bases, leaving 9 bases between the germline ends. This CDR3 has 12 residues. CDR3 residues: CASSSRQDGYTF. The CDR3 region has the DNA TGTGCCAGCAGTTCCCGACAGGATGGCTACACCTTC.

V gene TRBV10-1 combines with J gene TRBJ1-4; D gene uncertain. Per germline, CDR1 WNHNN and CDR2 SYGVQD (reference sequence). Trimming shortened V by 8 bases and J by 8 bases, and 21 bases separated the two germline ends. This CDR3 is built from 15 residues. CDR3 sequence: CASPSSPSEYEKLFF. In DNA form, the CDR3 reads TGCGCCAGCCCATCGAGTCCCTCGGAATACGAAAAACTGTTTTTT.

The chain combines TRBV7-2 with TRBJ2-3; 10 positions agree with TRBD2. The J segment lost 4 bases and the V segment lost 6 bases, leaving 7 bases of the junction unmatched. The CDR3 length is 15 residues. Looked up from germline, CDR1 is SGHTA and CDR2 is FQGNSA. CDR3 sequence reads: CASRSSGSKADTQYF. The CDR3 region has the DNA TGTGCCAGCAGATCTAGCGGGAGTAAGGCAGATACGCAGTATTTT.

V is TRBV21-1 and J is TRBJ2-7; the D segment call TRBD1 is taken from the table without a DNA check. TRBV21-1 is shown as a pseudogene. This CDR3 is built from 16 residues. In DNA form, the CDR3 reads TGTGCCAGCAGCAGCGACGGACAGGACCGGACCTACGAGCAGTACTTC. It translates to CASSSDGQDRTYEQYF.

The rearrangement uses TRBV11-1 and TRBJ1-4, with D unclear. The CDR3 is made up of 15 amino acids. The ends were cut back, 0 bases at V and 4 bases at J, with 9 bases in the middle. Looked up from germline, CDR1 is SGHAT and CDR2 is FQDESV (reference sequence). The CDR3 nucleotides are TGTGCCAGCAGCTTAGCGTCCGGAAATAATGAAAAACTGTTTTTT. It codes for CASSLASGNNEKLFF.

The chain links TRBV7-2 to TRBJ2-7, with 7 bases aligning to TRBD2. This CDR3 contains 15 residues. V dropped 5 bases and J dropped 3; count of bases not matched to a gene: 10. Germline assignment: CDR1 SGHTA and CDR2 FQGNSA. CDR3 DNA sequence: TGTGCCAGCAGCCCCGTGGCTAGCGGAGGCTACGAGCAGTACTTC. Amino acids: CASSPVASGGYEQYF.

Comments on this clone: Other DNA sequences within the sample encode an identical CDR3. The chain employs TRBV30 and TRBJ2-3; D remains ambiguous. The CDR3 has 11 amino acids. Per the germline V gene, CDR1 is GTSNPN and CDR2 is SVGIG (reference sequence). Trimming left V 0 bases short and J 6 bases short, with 4 bases between. This CDR3 is CAWSVPDTQYF. CDR3 coding DNA: TGTGCCTGGAGTGTACCGGATACGCAGTATTTT.

This chain connects TRBV27 to TRBJ2-7, with D tentatively TRBD1 or TRBD2 (7 bases each). V lost 2 bases to trimming and J lost 9 bases, with 32 bases between them. Germline-derived CDR1 and CDR2 are MNHEY and SMNVEV (reference sequence). This CDR3 is 19 amino acids long. In DNA form, the CDR3 reads TGTGCCAGCAGTTTAAGCAGGGGGTCGACGGCGGGGAGGGATACGGTGCAGTACTTC. It yields the protein CASSLSRGSTAGRDTVQYF.

The rearrangement uses TRBV5-6 and TRBJ2-1, with D tentatively TRBD1 or TRBD2 (5 bases each). V dropped 3 bases and J dropped 4 bases, with 14 bases sitting between them. CDR3 length: 15 amino acids. CDR1 is SGHDT, CDR2 YYEEEE, per germline. The CDR3 DNA is TGTGCCAGCAGCTCCAGAGGGACCGCTTACAATGAGCAGTTCTTC. This encodes CASSSRGTAYNEQFF.

About this clone itself: Within the sample, other DNA sequences also encode this same CDR3. V and J are TRBV5-1 and TRBJ1-1; TRBD1 might be the D (5 bases). Germline V CDR1 and CDR2: SGHRS, YFSETQ. The CDR3 consists of 12 residues. V lost 2 bases, J lost 4 bases, and 6 bases lay in between. CDR3 amino acids: CASSFGGTEAFF. The CDR3 DNA reads TGCGCCAGCAGCTTCGGGGGCACTGAAGCTTTCTTT.

The chain carries TRBV2 and TRBJ2-7; TRBD1 aligns across 7 bases. CDR1 SNHLY and CDR2 FYNNEI come from the germline V gene. V lost 3 bases, J lost 3 bases, and 8 bases stayed unmatched. The CDR3 has 15 residues. The CDR3 sequence: CASSESGAGGYEQYF. For the CDR3, the DNA is TGTGCCAGCAGTGAGTCCGGGGCAGGGGGCTACGAGCAGTACTTC.

The rearrangement uses TRBV19 and TRBJ2-3; 7 bases map to TRBD1. V shed 6 bases and J 4 bases; nucleotides not matched to a gene: 10. The germline V gene encodes CDR1 LNHDA and CDR2 SQIVND (reference sequence). The length of the CDR3 is 15 residues. Here the CDR3 reads CASSPLRQGADTQYF. The CDR3 nucleotides read TGTGCCAGTAGCCCCCTCCGGCAGGGGGCAGATACGCAGTATTTT.

This clone was seen a few times. Other DNA sequences in this specimen translate into the identical CDR3. The chain joins TRBV2 to TRBJ1-2, with D hard to call. Germline values: CDR1 SNHLY, CDR2 FYNNEI. The CDR3 consists of 11 residues. Trimming took off 8 bases at V and 2 bases at J, with 6 bases between the two ends. Here the CDR3 DNA reads TGTGCCAGCGGGGAGAACTATGGCTACACCTTC. It specifies CASGENYGYTF.

This clone was recorded once. Compared with germline, one end of the junction differs, possibly owing to a read error. The DNA for the CDR3 is TGTGCCAGCAGCCTAGCCGCCCGGACCCCGGCTCGGAACAATGAGCAGTTCTTC. This encodes CASSLAARTPARNNEQFF. This chain connects TRBV7-2 to TRBJ2-1; D possibly corresponds to TRBD2 (5 bases). Germline V lookup: CDR1 SGHTA, CDR2 FQGNSA. There are 18 residues in the CDR3.

The chain joins TRBV30 to TRBJ1-4; tentative D call: TRBD1 (5 bases). The CDR3 consists of 13 residues. Germline values: CDR1 GTSNPN, CDR2 SVGIG (reference sequence). V was pared by 3 bases and J by 8 bases, with 13 bases between. The CDR3 here is CAWSSGTLEKLFF. CDR3 nucleotide sequence: TGTGCCTGGAGCTCCGGGACCCTCGAAAAACTGTTTTTT.

The V call is TRBV19, the J call TRBJ2-5, with D perhaps TRBD1 (6 bases). In germline, CDR1 is LNHDA, CDR2 SQIVND (reference sequence). This CDR3 region has 13 residues. Trimming removed 7 bases at V and 5 bases at J, with 14 bases between. CDR3 sequence: CASTSQGRETQYF. The CDR3 DNA sequence: TGTGCCAGTACCTCACAGGGTCGGGAGACCCAGTACTTC.

The sample holds one count of this clone. This chain joins TRBV5-1 and TRBJ1-5; TRBD1 agrees at 12 bases. Germline lookup yields CDR1 SGHRS and CDR2 YFSETQ. V dropped 4 bases and J dropped 3; count of bases not matched to a gene: 5. CDR3 size: 16 residues. The CDR3 nucleotides are TGCGCCAGCAGCGCCGGGACAGGGGGCGACAATCAGCCCCAGCATTTT. Residues: CASSAGTGGDNQPQHF. Full variable domain (missing parts from reference TRBV5-1 and TRBJ1-5): KAGVTQTPRYLIKTRGQQVTLSCSPISGHRSVSWYQQTPGQGLQFLFEYFSETQRNKGNFPGRFSGRQFSNSRSEMNVSTLELGDSALYLCASSAGTGGDNQPQHFGDGTRLSIL.

The J gene is TRBJ1-2, the V gene TRBV6-1; TRBD1 matches at 8 bases. The CDR3 consists of 15 residues. Germline values: CDR1 MNHNS, CDR2 SASEGT. J lost 4 bases, V lost 7 bases, and 11 bases had no gene match. CDR3 in amino acids: CASTVSGGQAYGYTF. Here the CDR3 DNA reads TGTGCCAGCACGGTATCGGGGGGACAGGCCTATGGCTACACCTTC.